This is a list of T cell receptor beta chains from one sample in a study of T cell responses to AZD1222 COVID-19 vaccine. The repertoire was sequenced with immunoSEQ multiplex PCR; TCRdb's copy has only in-frame clones and lacks some. Of approximately 110,000 clones in the sample, more than 70% were seen once. The sample consisted of peripheral blood, taken on day 0 of AZD1222 vaccination. These receptors were collected from an adult in good health. The CDR3 runs from the conserved cysteine through the conserved F or W. The D gene is left open where the match is weak. Size is stated for part of the rows, as once, few or many counts, or as a class when the clone is expanded.

CDR3 DNA	CDR3 protein	D gene	clone size	V gene	J gene
TGTGCCATCAGTGACGGACAGGGGGCTTATCAGCCCCAGCATTTT	CAISDGQGAYQPQHF	TRBD1	NA	TRBV10-3	TRBJ1-5
TGCGCCAGAACCTCGGGCGGGGAGCAAGAGACCCAGTACTTC	CARTSGGEQETQYF	NA	NA	TRBV10-1	TRBJ2-5
TGCGCCAGCAGCCCCCTAGGCAGGGAAAGCCCCTACGAGCAGTACTTC	CASSPLGRESPYEQYF	NA	NA	TRBV4-1	TRBJ2-7
TGTGCCAGCTCACCTCCGGGACAGGGGGCCTTTAATGAGCAGTTCTTC	CASSPPGQGAFNEQFF	TRBD1	NA	TRBV18	TRBJ2-1
TGCGCCAGCAGCTGGGCAACCGGGGACACTGAAGCTTTCTTT	CASSWATGDTEAFF	NA	NA	TRBV5-1	TRBJ1-1
TGTGCCAGCAGTGAACAAGGGGACGCATTACAAGAGACCCAGTACTTC	CASSEQGDALQETQYF	NA	NA	TRBV2	TRBJ2-5
TGTGCCAGCAGTGAACTCCCGCCGGGAGCGAACACTGAAGCTTTCTTT	CASSELPPGANTEAFF	NA	NA	TRBV2	TRBJ1-1
TGTGCCAGCAGTGGAGGGGGCAAGAGAACTGAAGCTTTCTTT	CASSGGGKRTEAFF	TRBD1	NA	TRBV27	TRBJ1-1
TGCAGTGCTAGTGGCCCTATGGAGGCTTTCTTT	CSASGPMEAFF	NA	once	TRBV20-1	TRBJ1-1
TGTGCCAGCAGCCTCTGGACGGCTAACTATGGCTACACCTTC	CASSLWTANYGYTF	NA	NA	TRBV28	TRBJ1-2
TGTGCCAGCAGCGTATCCAGGGAAACAGGGTCACCCCTCCACTTT	CASSVSRETGSPLHF	NA	NA	TRBV9	TRBJ1-6
TGTGCCAGCAGCTTGGCCTTGGGGAGTAATGAAAAACTGTTTTTT	CASSLALGSNEKLFF	NA	NA	TRBV5-4	TRBJ1-4
TGTGCAACCTTAGCCCGGACAGGGGGGTCCCACGAGCAGTACTTC	CATLARTGGSHEQYF	NA	NA	TRBV12-2	TRBJ2-7
TGTGCCAGCAGCTTCGCGGGGCCCTCCTACAATGAGCAGTTCTTC	CASSFAGPSYNEQFF	NA	NA	TRBV5-6	TRBJ2-1